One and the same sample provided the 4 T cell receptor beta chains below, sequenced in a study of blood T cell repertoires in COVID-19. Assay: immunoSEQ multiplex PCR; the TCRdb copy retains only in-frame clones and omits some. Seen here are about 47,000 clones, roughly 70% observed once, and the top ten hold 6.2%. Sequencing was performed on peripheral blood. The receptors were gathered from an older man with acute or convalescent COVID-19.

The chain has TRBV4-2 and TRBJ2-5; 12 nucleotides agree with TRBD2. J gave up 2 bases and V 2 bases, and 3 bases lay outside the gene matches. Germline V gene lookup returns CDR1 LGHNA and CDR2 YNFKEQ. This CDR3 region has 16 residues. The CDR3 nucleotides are TGTGCCAGCAGCCAAACTAGCGGGGGGTTACAAGAGACCCAGTACTTC. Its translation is CASSQTSGGLQETQYF.

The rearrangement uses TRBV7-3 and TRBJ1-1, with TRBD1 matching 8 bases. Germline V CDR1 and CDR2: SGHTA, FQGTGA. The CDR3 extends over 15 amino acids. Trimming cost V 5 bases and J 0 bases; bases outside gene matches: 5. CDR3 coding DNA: TGTGCCAGCAGCCCGACAGGGGCCGTGAACACTGAAGCTTTCTTT. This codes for CASSPTGAVNTEAFF.

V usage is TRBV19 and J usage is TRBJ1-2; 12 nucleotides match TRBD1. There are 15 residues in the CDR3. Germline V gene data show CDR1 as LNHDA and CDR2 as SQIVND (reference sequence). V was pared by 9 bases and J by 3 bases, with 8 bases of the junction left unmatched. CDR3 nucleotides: TGTGCCAGCGGGGACAGGGGGCGCTTCGACTATGGCTACACCTTC. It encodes CASGDRGRFDYGYTF.

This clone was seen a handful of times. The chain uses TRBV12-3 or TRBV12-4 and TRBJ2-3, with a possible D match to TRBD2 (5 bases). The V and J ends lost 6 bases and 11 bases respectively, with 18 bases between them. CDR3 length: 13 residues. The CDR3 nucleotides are TGTGCCAGCAGCCAAAGAGGGCCCTTTAAGCAGTATTTT. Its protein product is CASSQRGPFKQYF.